This T cell receptor beta chain was recovered during a study of beta chain features in type 1 diabetes. Notes on the study in general: cDNA-based sequencing might over-represent cells highly expressing TCR. Across all four CD4+ subsets, people with type 1 diabetes showed modestly shorter TCRB CDR3s.

Germline V gives CDR1 SGDLS, CDR2 YYNGEE. Losses at the gene ends were 0 bases for V and 4 bases for J; bases not matched to a gene: 4. The CDR3 has 16 amino acids. The study reverse transcribed the entire isolated RNA, so it sequenced expressed TCRB transcripts. Assay used: immunoSEQ multiplex PCR; TCRdb lists only in-frame clones, some missing. The data contain a few hundred thousand clones, around 15% of them singletons. For this clone: The antigen remains unidentified.

Once sorted, every population was more than 95% pure. The source is a man aged 25 to 40 with type 1 diabetes. Sequenced material: naive CD4+ T cells from blood. The chain has TRBV9 and TRBJ2-1; 10 bases fit TRBD2. The chain's CDR3 is CASSVAAAGGYNEQFF. The CDR3 DNA follows: TGTGCCAGCAGCGTAGCTGCAGCGGGAGGGTACAATGAGCAGTTCTTC.